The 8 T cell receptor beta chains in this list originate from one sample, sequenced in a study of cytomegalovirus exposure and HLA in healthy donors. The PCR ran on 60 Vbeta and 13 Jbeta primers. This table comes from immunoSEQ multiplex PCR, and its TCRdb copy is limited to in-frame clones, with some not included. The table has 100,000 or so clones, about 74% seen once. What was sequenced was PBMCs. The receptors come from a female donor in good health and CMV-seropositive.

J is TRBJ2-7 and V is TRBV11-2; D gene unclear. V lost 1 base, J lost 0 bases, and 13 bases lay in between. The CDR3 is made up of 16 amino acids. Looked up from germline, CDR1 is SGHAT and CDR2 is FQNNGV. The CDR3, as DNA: TGTGCCAGCAGCTTAGTCAGTGCGGTCCCCTCCTACGAGCAGTACTTC. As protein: CASSLVSAVPSYEQYF.

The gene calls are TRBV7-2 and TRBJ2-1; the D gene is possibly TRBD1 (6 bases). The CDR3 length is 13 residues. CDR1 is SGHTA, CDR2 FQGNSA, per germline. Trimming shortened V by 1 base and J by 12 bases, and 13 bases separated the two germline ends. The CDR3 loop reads CASSLGRGEPQFF. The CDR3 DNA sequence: TGTGCCAGCAGCTTAGGCAGGGGTGAACCGCAGTTCTTC.

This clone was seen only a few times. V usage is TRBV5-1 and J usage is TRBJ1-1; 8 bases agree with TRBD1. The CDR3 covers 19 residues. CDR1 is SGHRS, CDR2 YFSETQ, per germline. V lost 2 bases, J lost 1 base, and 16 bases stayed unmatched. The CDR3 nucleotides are TGCGCCAGCAGCTTATCTAAATTTATTCCGGGACAGGCGAACACTGAAGCTTTCTTT. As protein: CASSLSKFIPGQANTEAFF.

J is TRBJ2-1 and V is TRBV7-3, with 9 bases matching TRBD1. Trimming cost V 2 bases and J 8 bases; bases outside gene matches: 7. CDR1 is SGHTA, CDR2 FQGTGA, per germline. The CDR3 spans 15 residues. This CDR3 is CASSLGGTGTYEQFF. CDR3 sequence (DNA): TGTGCCAGCAGCTTAGGAGGGACAGGGACCTATGAGCAGTTCTTC.

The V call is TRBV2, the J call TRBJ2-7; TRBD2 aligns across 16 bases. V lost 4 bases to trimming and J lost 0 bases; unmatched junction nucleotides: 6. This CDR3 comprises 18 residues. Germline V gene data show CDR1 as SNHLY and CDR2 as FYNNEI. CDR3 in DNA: TGTGCCAGCAGTGCTGGGACTAGCGGGAGGGCAAGCTCCTACGAGCAGTACTTC. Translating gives CASSAGTSGRASSYEQYF.

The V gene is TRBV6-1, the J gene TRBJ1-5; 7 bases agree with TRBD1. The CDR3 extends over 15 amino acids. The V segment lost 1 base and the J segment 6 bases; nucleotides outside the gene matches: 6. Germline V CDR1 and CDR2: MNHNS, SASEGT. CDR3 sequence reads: CASSEDRRGFQPQHF. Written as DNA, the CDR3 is TGTGCCAGCAGTGAAGATCGCAGGGGGTTTCAGCCCCAGCATTTT.

CDR3 in DNA: TGTGCCAGCAGTAACCGGCAATTCAGGACCGGGGAGCTGTTTTTT. Its translation is CASSNRQFRTGELFF. The rearrangement joins TRBV6-5 to TRBJ2-2; D gene ambiguous. Germline V lookup: CDR1 MNHEY, CDR2 SVGAGI. This CDR3 contains 15 residues. V was trimmed by 5 bases and J by 5 bases, leaving 15 bases between them.

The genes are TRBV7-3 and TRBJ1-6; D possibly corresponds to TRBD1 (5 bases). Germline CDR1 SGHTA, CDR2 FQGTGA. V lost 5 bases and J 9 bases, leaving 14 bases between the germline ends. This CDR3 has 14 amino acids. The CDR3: CASSQGGRASPLHF. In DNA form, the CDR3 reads TGTGCCAGCAGCCAGGGCGGCCGGGCTTCACCCCTCCACTTT.